The 19 T cell receptor beta chains below come from one sample, sequenced in a study of cytomegalovirus exposure and HLA in healthy donors. The PCR employed 60 Vbeta primers together with 13 Jbeta primers. TCRdb's copy holds only in-frame clones and misses some; the assay was immunoSEQ multiplex PCR. This table holds 100,000 to 150,000 clones, approximately 74% found once. Sample: PBMCs. Receptor source: a male donor in good health and CMV-seronegative.

This clone was seen a single time. The CDR3 DNA reads TGTGCCAGCAGCTTAACGGGGGGGAGCAATCAGCCCCAGCATTTT. This encodes CASSLTGGSNQPQHF. The V gene is TRBV11-2, the J gene TRBJ1-5, with D perhaps matching TRBD1 (5 bases). The CDR3 spans 15 residues. The V end lost 2 bases, the J end lost 1 base, and 9 bases lay between the germline ends. Germline V CDR1 and CDR2: SGHAT, FQNNGV.

The chain is built from TRBV5-4 and TRBJ2-5; TRBD1 matches 7 bases. The DNA end is a closer match to TRBJ2-7, so the J assignment may be wrong. Germline CDR1 reads SGHNT; CDR2 reads YYREEE (reference sequence). The CDR3 is made up of 16 amino acids. CDR3 bases: TGTGCCAGCAGCCCGAATCCGACGGGACAGAGCTACGAGCAGTACTTC. Translating gives CASSPNPTGQSYEQYF.

The CDR3 loop is CASSPTSQGVHEQFF. CDR3 bases: TGTGCCAGCAGCCCGACGAGTCAGGGGGTCCATGAGCAGTTCTTC. The chain combines TRBV9 with TRBJ2-1; 7 bases fit TRBD1. CDR1 and CDR2 (germline): SGDLS, YYNGEE. The CDR3 runs 15 residues. V lost 4 bases and J lost 8; bases outside the gene matches: 12.

The chain employs TRBV30 and TRBJ1-2; no definite D call. The CDR3 covers 13 residues. V lost 0 bases to trimming and J lost 4 bases, with 9 bases between them. Germline CDR1 is GTSNPN and CDR2 is SVGIG (reference sequence). Written as DNA, the CDR3 is TGTGCCTGGAGTGTACGAAGCTCCTATGGCTACACCTTC. Amino acid sequence: CAWSVRSSYGYTF.

The chain is built from TRBV7-2 and TRBJ2-2, with TRBD1 as a possible D gene (5 bases). Trimming cost V 7 bases and J 7 bases, with 16 bases left between them. The CDR3 is 14 amino acids. CDR1 is SGHTA and CDR2 is FQGNSA in the germline V gene. The CDR3 is CASTPPHRGGELFF. The CDR3 coding sequence is TGTGCCAGCACCCCACCACATAGGGGCGGGGAGCTGTTTTTT.

This clone has a single count. The chain employs TRBV30 and TRBJ2-2, with TRBD1 as a possible D gene (6 bases). V lost 4 bases, J lost 0 bases, and 15 bases lay in between. Germline lookup yields CDR1 GTSNPN and CDR2 SVGIG (reference sequence). This CDR3 comprises 16 residues. The CDR3 region is CAWTGVRGTNTGELFF. The CDR3 region has the DNA TGTGCCTGGACAGGGGTGAGGGGGACGAACACCGGGGAGCTGTTTTTT.

This clone was observed a few times. The chain combines TRBV27 with TRBJ2-7; 8 nucleotides line up with TRBD1. CDR3 length: 14 amino acids. J lost 4 bases, V lost 4 bases, and 6 bases had no gene match. From germline, CDR1 is MNHEY and CDR2 SMNVEV (reference sequence). CDR3 bases: TGTGCCAGCAGTTCGGACAGGGTCAATTACGAGCAGTACTTC. Translated, it gives CASSSDRVNYEQYF.

The rearrangement joins TRBV27 to TRBJ1-1; TRBD1 might be the D (5 bases). Trimming cost V 7 bases and J 2 bases, with 11 bases left between them. The CDR3 is 13 amino acids. CDR1 MNHEY and CDR2 SMNVEV come from the germline V gene (reference sequence). CDR3 region: CASTGSTNTEAFF. CDR3 nucleotides: TGTGCCAGCACAGGGTCTACCAACACTGAAGCTTTCTTT.

The V gene is TRBV14, the J gene TRBJ2-4; 9 nucleotides line up with TRBD2. Germline trimming cut 4 bases from V and 6 bases from J; bases unmatched to any gene: 7. This CDR3 has 15 residues. The germline CDR1 and CDR2 sequences are SGHDN and FVKESK. The CDR3 loop reads CASSPPGGGVNIQYF. The CDR3, as DNA: TGTGCCAGCAGCCCCCCAGGCGGGGGGGTAAACATTCAGTACTTC.

This clone was picked up one time. CDR3 DNA: TGTGCCAGCAGTTTAGTCCGTGAGCACACCGGGGAGCTGTTTTTT. Translated, it gives CASSLVREHTGELFF. The chain is built from TRBV27 and TRBJ2-2, with D unclear. V was trimmed by 2 bases and J by 3 bases, leaving 10 bases between them. Germline-derived CDR1 and CDR2 are MNHEY and SMNVEV (reference sequence). The CDR3 runs 15 residues.

V gene TRBV18 combines with J gene TRBJ1-4, with 8 bases that match TRBD1. The CDR3 runs to 18 residues. Germline-derived CDR1 and CDR2 are KGHSH and LQKENI. Losses at the gene ends were 1 base for V and 6 bases for J; bases not matched to a gene: 13. Written as DNA, the CDR3 is TGTGCCAGCTCACCACAAATACCAAGACAGGGGAGGGATGAAAAACTGTTTTTT. Translated: CASSPQIPRQGRDEKLFF.

V gene TRBV6-1 combines with J gene TRBJ1-4; no clear D. V lost 0 bases and J 4 bases, leaving 6 bases between the germline ends. CDR1 and CDR2 from the germline V gene are MNHNS and SASEGT. The CDR3 runs 14 residues. The CDR3 DNA is TGTGCCAGCAGTGAAGCCGGGGTTAATGAAAAACTGTTTTTT. Its translation: CASSEAGVNEKLFF.

V gene TRBV28 combines with J gene TRBJ2-7, with 7 bases identical to TRBD2. The CDR3 is made up of 15 amino acids. The ends lost 3 bases at V and 0 bases at J; junction bases unmatched: 5. CDR1 and CDR2 (germline): MDHEN, SYDVKM. The chain's CDR3 is CASSFLGGTSYEQYF. DNA for the CDR3: TGTGCCAGCAGTTTCTTGGGGGGGACCTCCTACGAGCAGTACTTC. Together with reference TRBV28 and TRBJ2-7, the CDR3 gives the full variable domain: DVKVTQSSRYLVKRTGEKVFLECVQDMDHENMFWYRQDPGLGLRLIYFSYDVKMKEKGDIPEGYSVSREKKERFSLILESASTNQTSMYLCASSFLGGTSYEQYFGPGTRLTVT.

The V and J genes are TRBV18 and TRBJ2-5, with no clear D. CDR3 size: 16 residues. V dropped 5 bases and J dropped 1 base, with 17 bases sitting between them. Germline V gene data show CDR1 as KGHSH and CDR2 as LQKENI. Written as DNA, the CDR3 is TGTGCCAGCTCAGTTGCGTCTACCTGGGCCCAAGAGACCCAGTACTTC. Translated: CASSVASTWAQETQYF.

There are a few counts of this clone. The chain is built from TRBV28 and TRBJ2-7; D is unclear. CDR1 and CDR2 (germline): MDHEN, SYDVKM. Between the trimmed V and J ends, which lost 5 bases and 7 bases, there was a span of 12 bases. This CDR3 has 12 residues. The CDR3 coding sequence is TGTGCCAGCAGTCTTCAGGAAAGAGAGCAGTACTTC. Translating gives CASSLQEREQYF.

In this sample, this clone turned up a few times. The rearrangement uses TRBV7-2 and TRBJ2-5; D is possibly TRBD2 (6 bases). Trimming removed 5 bases at V and 4 bases at J, with 14 bases between. Germline CDR1 SGHTA, CDR2 FQGNSA. The CDR3 runs to 14 residues. In DNA, the CDR3 is TGTGCCAGCAGCCCCGGAGGGCGTGTAGAGACCCAGTACTTC. It encodes CASSPGGRVETQYF. Variable domain in full (rest from reference TRBV7-2 and TRBJ2-5): GAGVSQSPSNKVTEKGKDVELRCDPISGHTALYWYRQSLGQGLEFLIYFQGNSAPDKSGLPSDRFSAERTGGSVSTLTIQRTQQEDSAVYLCASSPGGRVETQYFGPGTRLLVL.

This clone was seen only a few times. V and J are TRBV6-4 and TRBJ2-3; 11 positions match TRBD2. The CDR3 contains 14 residues. J gave up 0 bases and V 10 bases, and 3 bases lay outside the gene matches. From germline, CDR1 is MRHNA and CDR2 SNTAGT. The DNA for the CDR3 is TGTGCCAAACTAGCGGGAGTGAGCACAGATACGCAGTATTTT. This codes for CAKLAGVSTDTQYF.

The rearrangement links TRBV4-1 to TRBJ1-5; 7 bases line up with TRBD1. The CDR3 sequence is 15 residues long. Losses at the gene ends were 1 base for V and 5 bases for J; bases not matched to a gene: 5. CDR1 and CDR2 (germline): MGHRA, YSYEKL. The CDR3 DNA reads TGCGCCAGCAGCCAAGCGGACAGGCGATATCAGCCCCAGCATTTT. Amino acid sequence: CASSQADRRYQPQHF.

The chain joins TRBV5-1 to TRBJ2-7; 10 positions agree with TRBD2. This CDR3 has 17 residues. Germline V gene lookup returns CDR1 SGHRS and CDR2 YFSETQ. Unmatched junction bases numbered 7, after V lost 1 base and J lost 0 bases. The CDR3 spells CASSLIPLAGDSYEQYF. The CDR3 DNA reads TGCGCCAGCAGCTTGATCCCTCTAGCGGGGGACTCCTACGAGCAGTACTTC. The full variable domain, rest sourced from reference TRBV5-1 and TRBJ2-7, is KAGVTQTPRYLIKTRGQQVTLSCSPISGHRSVSWYQQTPGQGLQFLFEYFSETQRNKGNFPGRFSGRQFSNSRSEMNVSTLELGDSALYLCASSLIPLAGDSYEQYFGPGTRLTVT.